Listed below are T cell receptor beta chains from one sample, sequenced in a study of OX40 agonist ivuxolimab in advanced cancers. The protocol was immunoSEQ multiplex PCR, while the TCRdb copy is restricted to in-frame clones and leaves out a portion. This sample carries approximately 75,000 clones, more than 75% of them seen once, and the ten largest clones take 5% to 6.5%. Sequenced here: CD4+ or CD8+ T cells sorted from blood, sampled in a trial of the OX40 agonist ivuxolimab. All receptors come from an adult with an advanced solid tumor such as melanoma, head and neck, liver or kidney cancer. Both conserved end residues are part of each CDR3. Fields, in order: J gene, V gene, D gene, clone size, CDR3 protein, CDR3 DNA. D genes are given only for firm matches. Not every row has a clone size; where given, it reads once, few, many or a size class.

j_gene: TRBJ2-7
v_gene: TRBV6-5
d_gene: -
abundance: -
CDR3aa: CASSSGTYAEQYF
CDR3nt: TGTGCCAGCAGTTCCGGGACGTATGCCGAGCAGTACTTC

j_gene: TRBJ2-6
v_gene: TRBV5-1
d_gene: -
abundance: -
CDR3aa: CASSLSSSGANVLTF
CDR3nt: TGCGCCAGCAGCTTAAGTAGCTCTGGGGCCAACGTCCTGACTTTC

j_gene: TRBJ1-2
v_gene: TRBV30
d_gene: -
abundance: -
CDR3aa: CAWSKDLGGYTF
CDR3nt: TGTGCCTGGAGTAAGGACCTGGGGGGCTACACCTTC

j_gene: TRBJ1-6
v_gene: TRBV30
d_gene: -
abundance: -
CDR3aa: CAWSVSSYNSPLHF
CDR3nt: TGTGCCTGGAGTGTTAGCTCCTATAATTCACCCCTCCACTTT

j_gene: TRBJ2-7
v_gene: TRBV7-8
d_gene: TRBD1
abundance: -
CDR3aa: CASSSGTGRNEQYF
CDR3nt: TGTGCCAGCAGCTCCGGGACAGGGCGCAACGAGCAGTACTTC

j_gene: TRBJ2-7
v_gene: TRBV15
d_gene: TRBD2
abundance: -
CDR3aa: CATSRGGTSGFEQYF
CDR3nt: TGTGCCACCAGCAGAGGAGGGACTAGCGGTTTCGAGCAGTACTTC

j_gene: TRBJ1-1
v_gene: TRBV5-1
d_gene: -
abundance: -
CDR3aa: CASSLVGEGTEAFF
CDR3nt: TGCGCCAGCAGCTTGGTAGGAGAGGGCACTGAAGCTTTCTTT

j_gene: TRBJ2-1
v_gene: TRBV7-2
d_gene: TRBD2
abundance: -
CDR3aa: CASSLEWGGDNEQFF
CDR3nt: TGTGCCAGCAGCTTAGAGTGGGGAGGGGACAATGAGCAGTTCTTC

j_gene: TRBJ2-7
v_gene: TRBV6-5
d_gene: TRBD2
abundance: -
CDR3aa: CASSPVGGANEQYF
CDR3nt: TGTGCCAGCAGCCCCGTCGGGGGGGCGAACGAGCAGTACTTC

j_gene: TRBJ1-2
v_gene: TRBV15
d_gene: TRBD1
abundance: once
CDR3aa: CATSRAGAGGANYGYTF
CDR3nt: TGTGCCACCAGCAGAGCGGGGGCAGGGGGCGCAAACTATGGCTACACCTTC

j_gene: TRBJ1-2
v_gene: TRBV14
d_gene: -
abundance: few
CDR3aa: CASSQDVGLQRYGYTF
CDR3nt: TGTGCCAGCAGCCAAGATGTGGGGCTCCAGCGCTATGGCTACACCTTC

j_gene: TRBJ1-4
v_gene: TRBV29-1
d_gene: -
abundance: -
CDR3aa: CSVGDGRRGNEKLFF
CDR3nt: TGCAGCGTGGGGGACGGCAGGAGGGGAAATGAAAAACTGTTTTTT

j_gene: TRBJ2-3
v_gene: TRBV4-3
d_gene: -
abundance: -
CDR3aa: CASSPRTGGGDTQYF
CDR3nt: TGCGCCAGCAGCCCGCGGACAGGCGGGGGGGATACGCAGTATTTT

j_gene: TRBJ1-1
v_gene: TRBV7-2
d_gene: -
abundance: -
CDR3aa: CASSLLQGEEAFF
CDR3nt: TGTGCCAGCAGCTTGTTACAGGGAGAGGAAGCTTTCTTT

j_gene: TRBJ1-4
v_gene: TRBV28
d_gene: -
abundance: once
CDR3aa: CASSLRDLRQSNEKLFF
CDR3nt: TGTGCCAGCAGTTTAAGGGACCTAAGGCAGTCTAATGAAAAACTGTTTTTT

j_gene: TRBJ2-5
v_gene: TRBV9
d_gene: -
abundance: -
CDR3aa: CASSVQGWIGETQYF
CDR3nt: TGTGCCAGCAGCGTACAGGGGTGGATTGGGGAGACCCAGTACTTC

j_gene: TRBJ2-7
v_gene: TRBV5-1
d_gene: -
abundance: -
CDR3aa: CASSLTGRGYEQYF
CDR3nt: TGCGCCAGCAGCTTGACAGGGAGGGGTTACGAGCAGTACTTC